The clone carrying this T cell receptor (beta chain) was counted a few times. This sample stems from a study of shared clonotypes between healthy human individuals. TCRdb's table, derived via immunoSEQ multiplex PCR, lists solely in-frame clones and lacks some. The sample contains a few hundred thousand clones, around 78% of which appear only once. HIV-negative, healthy adults without recent acute infections or vaccinations were the donors. Donors, without exception, were Caucasian adults residing in Nashville, Tennessee. Samples left unsorted employed around 92 million PBMCs for genomic DNA. Germline assignment: CDR1 MNHEY and CDR2 SMNVEV (reference sequence). This CDR3 is 17 amino acids long. Trimming stripped 5 bases from V and 0 bases from J, with 14 bases between.

The specimen sequenced was PBMCs. The receptor was isolated from a woman aged 40 to 50 in good health. Some clones in this sample may be carry-over from other donors' samples. This rearrangement joins TRBV27 to TRBJ2-6; D possibly corresponds to TRBD1 (6 bases). The CDR3 here is CASSTHRAYSGANVLTF. The CDR3, as DNA: TGTGCCAGCAGTACCCACAGGGCCTACTCTGGGGCCAACGTCCTGACTTTC.